This passage covers 17 T cell receptor beta chains from one sample sequenced in a study of CD8 T cells in ankylosing spondylitis. Study-level findings and limits: One TCR beta motif, made up of fewer than 10 highly homologous variants, appeared characteristic of ankylosing spondylitis blood.

These receptors have no identified antigens. TCRdb ran MiXCR on the 5' RACE reads and lists one entry per CDR3 protein. The table lists about 420,000 distinct CDR3 sequences, around 22% of them singletons. The sequenced material came from blood, either unsorted or a sorted T cell fraction (not recorded which). These receptors all stem from a male donor with ankylosing spondylitis.

This clonotype was seen a handful of times. This chain uses TRBV20-1 with TRBJ2-3; D gene uncertain. The CDR3 is made up of 14 amino acids. V lost 1 base and J lost 4, with 12 bases in between. CDR1 is DFQATT, CDR2 SNEGSKA, per germline (reference sequence). The CDR3 sequence is CSARVGGIPDTQYF. The CDR3 DNA is TGCAGTGCTAGAGTAGGTGGGATCCCAGATACGCAGTATTTT.

This clonotype was counted only a few times. This chain joins TRBV10-3 and TRBJ1-4, with D possibly TRBD1 on 5 matching bases. Germline V lookup: CDR1 ENHRY, CDR2 SYGVKD. The CDR3 covers 14 residues. V was trimmed by 5 bases and J by 3 bases, leaving 10 bases between them. The CDR3 DNA follows: TGTGCCATCAGTCCCGGGACCTCTAATGAAAAACTGTTTTTT. Translation gives CAISPGTSNEKLFF.

In its sample, this clonotype was seen a few times. CDR3 nucleotides: TGTGCCAGCAGTTACGCCGGCCACCGGCACAATGAGCAGTTCTTC. Protein product: CASSYAGHRHNEQFF. The rearrangement uses TRBV6-2 or TRBV6-3 and TRBJ2-1; D is unresolved. Between the trimmed V and J ends, which lost 2 bases and 5 bases, there was a span of 13 bases. The germline CDR1 and CDR2 sequences are MNHEY and SVGEGT. This CDR3 region has 15 residues.

A few counts support this clonotype. The chain has TRBV29-1 and TRBJ2-1; 8 bases line up with TRBD2. V lost 4 bases and J lost 5; bases outside the gene matches: 7. Germline CDR1 is SQVTM and CDR2 is ANQGSEA. The CDR3 is 14 amino acids. The CDR3 loop reads CSVVRLAGDNEQFF. DNA of the CDR3: TGCAGCGTTGTACGGCTAGCGGGTGACAATGAGCAGTTCTTC.

This clonotype came up once. V and J are TRBV3-1 and TRBJ1-6; tentatively, D is TRBD1 (5 bases). Germline CDR1 reads LGHDT; CDR2 reads YNNKEL (reference sequence). The CDR3 has 14 amino acids. Trimming took off 1 base at V and 9 bases at J, with 10 bases between the two ends. CDR3: CASSQGAGSSPLHF. CDR3 DNA sequence: TGTGCCAGCAGCCAAGGTGCAGGGTCTTCACCCCTCCACTTT.

The chain uses TRBV20-1 and TRBJ1-2; no definite D call. V lost 0 bases, J lost 2 bases, and 13 bases lay in between. The CDR3 covers 15 residues. Per germline, CDR1 DFQATT and CDR2 SNEGSKA (reference sequence). The CDR3 DNA reads as TGCAGTGCTAGAGATCTTGTACGGCCGAACTATGGCTACACCTTC. This translates into CSARDLVRPNYGYTF.

This chain connects TRBV10-2 to TRBJ1-2; possibly TRBD1 for D (6 bases). Trimming removed 6 bases at V and 4 bases at J, with 18 bases between. The CDR3 extends over 15 amino acids. Germline V gene lookup returns CDR1 WSHSY and CDR2 SAAADI. The CDR3 loop reads CASREMVGQPYGYTF. In DNA form, the CDR3 reads TGCGCCAGCAGAGAGATGGTTGGACAGCCCTATGGCTACACCTTC.

In this sample, this clonotype turned up a few times. The junction departs from the called germline gene at one end, perhaps through a read error. The chain couples TRBV2 to TRBJ2-1; D is unresolved. This CDR3 spans 16 amino acids. The germline V gene encodes CDR1 SNHLY and CDR2 FYNNEI. CDR3 in amino acids: CASSVRTAVDYNGQFF. The CDR3 DNA is TGTGCCAGCAGTGTTCGAACTGCTGTTGATTACAATGGGCAGTTCTTC.

This clonotype was counted only a few times. The chain is built from TRBV27 and TRBJ2-1; D is perhaps TRBD2 (5 bases). This CDR3 has 14 residues. V was pared by 5 bases and J by 8 bases, with 16 bases between. The germline V gene encodes CDR1 MNHEY and CDR2 SMNVEV (reference sequence). The chain's CDR3 is CASSSWTLDDEQFF. Written as DNA, the CDR3 is TGTGCCAGCAGTAGTTGGACTCTCGACGATGAGCAGTTCTTC.

This clonotype has just a few counts. This rearrangement joins TRBV5-1 to TRBJ2-3; TRBD1 matches 10 bases. The trim removed 4 bases at V and 3 bases at J, leaving 5 bases unmatched. The CDR3 contains 15 residues. Germline V gives CDR1 SGHRS, CDR2 YFSETQ. DNA for the CDR3: TGCGCCAGCAGCATGACAGGGGGCAGGACAGATACGCAGTATTTT. This encodes CASSMTGGRTDTQYF.

This clonotype came up once. The CDR3 spells CASSPPQAGGRNEQFF. The CDR3 DNA reads TGTGCCAGCAGTCCACCTCAAGCGGGAGGACGCAATGAGCAGTTCTTC. The chain employs TRBV6-1 and TRBJ2-1, with 9 bases fitting TRBD2. This CDR3 contains 16 residues. In germline, CDR1 is MNHNS, CDR2 SASEGT. J lost 6 bases, V lost 5 bases, and 11 bases had no gene match.

This clonotype occurred a few times. The J gene is TRBJ2-7, the V gene TRBV19; D might be TRBD1 or TRBD2, each matching 5 bases. The CDR3 loop spans 17 amino acids. Germline CDR1 reads LNHDA; CDR2 reads SQIVND (reference sequence). V dropped 5 bases and J dropped 2 bases, with 22 bases sitting between them. CDR3 protein: CASSLMDSDSFPYEQYF. The CDR3 coding sequence is TGTGCCAGTAGTCTAATGGACTCAGACAGTTTTCCCTACGAGCAGTACTTC.

In its sample, this clonotype was seen a few times. The V and J genes are TRBV20-1 and TRBJ2-7, with 7 positions matching TRBD2. Per the germline V gene, CDR1 is DFQATT and CDR2 is SNEGSKA (reference sequence). The V and J ends lost 3 bases and 4 bases, in that order; junction bases with no gene match: 6. CDR3 length: 13 amino acids. The CDR3 sequence: CSASRGSKYEQYF. The CDR3 coding sequence is TGCAGTGCTAGTCGCGGGAGTAAGTACGAGCAGTACTTC.

This clonotype was seen only a few times. CDR3 loop: CSVAHGGSGNTIYF. Written as DNA, the CDR3 is TGCAGCGTTGCGCACGGTGGAAGCGGAAACACCATATATTTT. J is TRBJ1-3 and V is TRBV29-1; unclear D gene. V was clipped by 4 bases and J by 4 bases, with 14 bases between them. Germline loops: CDR1 SQVTM, CDR2 ANQGSEA. The CDR3 is 14 amino acids. Based on the CDR3 plus reference TRBV29-1 and TRBJ1-3, the full variable domain is SAVISQKPSRDICQRGTSLTIQCQVDSQVTMMFWYRQQPGQSLTLIATANQGSEATYESGFVIDKFPISRPNLTFSTLTVSNMSPEDSSIYLCSVAHGGSGNTIYFGEGSWLTVV.

The V call is TRBV6-2 or TRBV6-3, the J call TRBJ2-5; 9 nucleotides line up with TRBD2. This CDR3 contains 17 residues. The trim removed 5 bases at V and 2 bases at J, leaving 12 bases unmatched. CDR1 is MNHEY and CDR2 is SVGEGT in the germline V gene. The CDR3 protein is CASSPPSGRKLQETQYF. In DNA form, the CDR3 reads TGTGCCAGCAGTCCCCCCAGCGGGAGGAAGCTGCAAGAGACCCAGTACTTC.

The chain combines TRBV6-5 with TRBJ2-4, with D maybe TRBD1 (5 bases). The CDR3 loop spans 16 amino acids. Germline V gene data show CDR1 as MNHEY and CDR2 as SVGAGI. Between the trimmed V and J ends, which lost 2 bases and 0 bases, there was a span of 11 bases. The CDR3 nucleotides are TGTGCCAGCAGTTACAGAGCAGGGATAGCCAAAAACATTCAGTACTTC. This translates into CASSYRAGIAKNIQYF.

The V gene is TRBV12-3 or TRBV12-4, the J gene TRBJ1-5; 8 nucleotides agree with TRBD1. The CDR3 consists of 15 residues. V dropped 7 bases and J dropped 2; count of bases not matched to a gene: 7. CDR3 nucleotides: TGTGCCAGCACCACTGACAGGGGTCGCAATCAGCCCCAGCATTTT. Translation gives CASTTDRGRNQPQHF.